This T cell receptor beta chain was found in a study of blood T cell repertoires in COVID-19. Study information: In each case, the material was cDNA or gDNA derived from T cells, B-cell-depleted T cells, or PBMCs.

Germline V gene sequence: CDR1 KGHDR, CDR2 SFDVKD. This CDR3 has 11 amino acids. Between the trimmed V and J ends, which lost 12 bases and 1 base, there was a span of 8 bases. Original processing notes: Estimated nucleated cell counts came from reference gene primer amplification. The table came from immunoSEQ multiplex PCR; TCRdb's copy has only in-frame clones and leaves some out. V, J and clone size derive from that table, while D and trimming were established from the DNA sequence. The sample gives around 50,000 clones, roughly 90% of which show up once; 2.2% is in the top ten. The clonotype originates from a human donor in a cohort sampled during active COVID-19. Sequencing was done on a sample of peripheral blood. This chain links TRBV24-1 with TRBJ1-1; D is undetermined. CDR3 loop: CAPTPNTEAFF. The CDR3, as DNA: TGTGCCCCGACACCGAACACTGAAGCTTTCTTT.